Presented here are 23 T cell receptor beta chains from one specimen sequenced in a study of blood T cell repertoires in COVID-19. The table came from immunoSEQ multiplex PCR; TCRdb's copy has only in-frame clones and leaves some out. Of about 91,000 clones listed, 85% to 90% were seen once; the top ten hold about 8%. Sample: peripheral blood. Source of these receptors: a woman in her seventies with acute or convalescent COVID-19.

The rearrangement uses TRBV6-1 and TRBJ1-6, with unresolved D. The V end lost 4 bases, the J end lost 10 bases, and 23 bases lay between the germline ends. CDR3 length: 17 residues. In germline, CDR1 is MNHNS, CDR2 SASEGT. DNA of the CDR3: TGTGCCAGCAGTGGAGACTACCCCGCGGAAATTTCCTCACCCCTCCACTTT. It yields the protein CASSGDYPAEISSPLHF.

This chain joins TRBV7-6 and TRBJ2-2, with 8 bases lining up with TRBD2. After removal of 2 bases from V and 2 bases from J, the junction contained 4 bases not matched to a gene. The CDR3 length is 16 residues. Germline V lookup: CDR1 SGHVS, CDR2 FNYEAQ. The CDR3, as DNA: TGTGCCAGCAGCTTATTAGCGGGACATAACACCGGGGAGCTGTTTTTT. Translation gives CASSLLAGHNTGELFF.

The chain uses TRBV11-2 and TRBJ1-3, with 11 bases that match TRBD1. Germline V gene lookup returns CDR1 SGHAT and CDR2 FQNNGV. With 5 bases clipped from V and 0 bases from J, the junction kept 0 bases outside the gene matches. This CDR3 is built from 15 residues. This chain's CDR3 is CASSGTGGSGNTIYF. In DNA, the CDR3 is TGTGCCAGCAGCGGGACAGGGGGCTCTGGAAACACCATATATTTT.

The chain carries TRBV5-6 and TRBJ2-3; 11 nucleotides align to TRBD2. V shed 7 bases and J 6 bases; nucleotides not matched to a gene: 13. The germline gives CDR1 SGHDT, CDR2 YYEEEE. The CDR3 length is 16 residues. CDR3 DNA sequence: TGTGCCAGCTTACTAGCGGGGGCTAGCCCTTTTGATACGCAGTATTTT. It encodes CASLLAGASPFDTQYF.

The V gene is TRBV7-9, the J gene TRBJ2-7; D call uncertain. The V gene lost 5 bases and the J gene lost 0 bases, with 8 bases spanning the gap. The CDR3 consists of 13 residues. Germline CDR1 is SEHNR and CDR2 is FQNEAQ (reference sequence). The CDR3 sequence is CASSTQVSYEQYF. The CDR3 DNA sequence: TGTGCCAGCAGCACTCAGGTCTCCTACGAGCAGTACTTC. The entire variable domain, with the rest obtained from reference TRBV7-9 and TRBJ2-7, is as follows: DTGVSQNPRHKITKRGQNVTFRCDPISEHNRLYWYRQTLGQGPEFLTYFQNEAQLEKSRLLSDRFSAERPKGSFSTLEIQRTEQGDSAMYLCASSTQVSYEQYFGPGTRLTVT.

CDR3 amino acids: CASSQEGLAGEGAYEQYF. The CDR3 region has the DNA TGTGCCAGCAGCCAAGAGGGCCTAGCGGGAGAGGGTGCCTACGAGCAGTACTTC. The rearrangement joins TRBV14 to TRBJ2-7; 10 bases agree with TRBD2. The V segment lost 0 bases and the J segment 2 bases; nucleotides outside the gene matches: 10. The CDR3 runs to 18 residues. Germline CDR1 is SGHDN and CDR2 is FVKESK.

The chain combines TRBV28 with TRBJ2-7; 8 bases map to TRBD2. The CDR3 is made up of 16 amino acids. V lost 3 bases to trimming and J lost 7 bases; unmatched junction nucleotides: 14. Germline V gene sequence: CDR1 MDHEN, CDR2 SYDVKM. The DNA of the CDR3 is TGTGCCAGCAGTTTGGGTGTCGGGGGGGACATATGGGAGCAGTACTTC. It codes for CASSLGVGGDIWEQYF.

This clone was picked up one time. The chain links TRBV19 to TRBJ2-7; TRBD1 matches 9 bases. Trimming took 5 bases from V and 2 from J; bases not matched to a gene: 4. The CDR3 loop spans 14 amino acids. Germline CDR1 is LNHDA and CDR2 is SQIVND (reference sequence). CDR3: CASSAGTGPYEQYF. CDR3 bases: TGTGCCAGTAGTGCCGGGACAGGGCCCTACGAGCAGTACTTC.

This chain uses TRBV20-1 with TRBJ2-1, with D maybe TRBD2 (5 bases). Germline loops: CDR1 DFQATT, CDR2 SNEGSKA (reference sequence). The CDR3 runs to 18 residues. V shed 3 bases and J shed 4 bases, with 25 bases lying between them. The CDR3 spells CSASLRAIGSGKYNEQFF. The DNA for the CDR3 is TGCAGTGCTAGTCTTCGGGCGATTGGCAGCGGAAAATACAATGAGCAGTTCTTC.

DNA of the CDR3: TGTGCCAGCAGCCAAGGTCTAGCGGGAGTAGGAGAGACCCAGTACTTC. Translating it yields CASSQGLAGVGETQYF. The gene calls are TRBV4-2 and TRBJ2-5; TRBD2 matches 10 bases. Germline loops: CDR1 LGHNA, CDR2 YNFKEQ. The length of the CDR3 is 16 residues. V trimming: 1 base; J trimming: 4 bases; junction bases outside the gene matches: 6.

Concerning this clone: An end of the junction does not agree with germline; a read error may underlie this. The V gene is TRBV7-7, the J gene TRBJ2-3; 10 nucleotides align to TRBD2. CDR1 is SSHAT, CDR2 FNYEAQ, per germline (reference sequence). The CDR3 covers 15 residues. CDR3 residues: CASSPKAGGPNTQYF. The CDR3 region has the DNA TGTGCTAGCAGCCCCAAAGCGGGGGGGCCAAATACGCAGTATTTT.

This chain links TRBV5-1 with TRBJ2-3, with 10 nucleotides matching TRBD2. Trimming cost V 4 bases and J 0 bases; bases outside gene matches: 14. The CDR3 is 19 amino acids. Per the germline V gene, CDR1 is SGHRS and CDR2 is YFSETQ. The CDR3 here is CASSPEGLAGATSTDTQYF. The CDR3 nucleotides read TGCGCCAGCAGCCCGGAGGGCCTAGCGGGGGCAACTAGCACAGATACGCAGTATTTT.

V is TRBV10-2 and J is TRBJ2-7; 9 positions match TRBD1. Looked up from germline, CDR1 is WSHSY and CDR2 is SAAADI. CDR3 length: 12 amino acids. Germline trimming cut 7 bases from V and 4 bases from J; bases unmatched to any gene: 2. The CDR3 sequence: CASTGTGYEQYF. For the CDR3, the DNA is TGCGCCAGCACCGGGACAGGGTACGAGCAGTACTTC.

The chain recombines TRBV7-3 with TRBJ2-3; D possibly corresponds to TRBD2 (6 bases). Germline values: CDR1 SGHTA, CDR2 FQGTGA. CDR3 size: 16 residues. V lost 0 bases to trimming and J lost 3 bases, with 13 bases between them. The CDR3, as DNA: TGTGCCAGCAGCTTAACGTATGGGGGGTCAACAGATACGCAGTATTTT. This encodes CASSLTYGGSTDTQYF.

This clone appeared a single time. J is TRBJ1-1 and V is TRBV5-1; D possibly corresponds to TRBD1 (6 bases). The germline CDR1 and CDR2 sequences are SGHRS and YFSETQ. V gave up 4 bases and J gave up 2 bases, with 18 bases separating them. The CDR3 has 16 amino acids. This chain's CDR3 is CASSLDGVTGNTEAFF. DNA of the CDR3: TGCGCCAGCAGCCTAGATGGCGTGACAGGAAACACTGAAGCTTTCTTT.

As DNA, the CDR3 is TGTGCCGGCGCGAGGGACAGCACCGGGGAGCTGTTTTTT. Its protein product is CAGARDSTGELFF. The J gene is TRBJ2-2, the V gene TRBV2, with 7 bases matching TRBD1. CDR3 length: 13 amino acids. The germline V gene has CDR1 SNHLY and CDR2 FYNNEI. J was trimmed by 4 bases and V by 11 bases; bases with no gene match: 7.

V usage is TRBV2 and J usage is TRBJ2-3; 7 bases are a match to TRBD1. The CDR3 covers 15 residues. The junction had 7 bases not matched to a gene; V was cut back by 6 bases and J by 1 base. Germline V lookup: CDR1 SNHLY, CDR2 FYNNEI. CDR3 coding DNA: TGTGCCAGCAGACAGGGGCTTGGGGGCACAGATACGCAGTATTTT. It encodes CASRQGLGGTDTQYF.

The genes are TRBV2 and TRBJ2-3, with 10 bases that match TRBD1. V dropped 6 bases and J dropped 3; count of bases not matched to a gene: 6. This CDR3 has 15 amino acids. Germline lookup yields CDR1 SNHLY and CDR2 FYNNEI. Here the CDR3 DNA reads TGTGCCAGCAGGAGGACAGGGGGTAATACAGATACGCAGTATTTT. Its protein product is CASRRTGGNTDTQYF.

This chain links TRBV5-1 with TRBJ1-1, with TRBD1 matching 7 bases. Trimming cost V 0 bases and J 4 bases; bases outside gene matches: 3. Germline V gene data show CDR1 as SGHRS and CDR2 as YFSETQ. This CDR3 region has 14 residues. The CDR3 DNA is TGCGCCAGCAGCTTGGAACAGGGGCGCACTGAAGCTTTCTTT. It is translated as CASSLEQGRTEAFF.

The chain employs TRBV5-1 and TRBJ2-7; D is possibly TRBD1 (6 bases). V shed 0 bases and J shed 6 bases, with 10 bases lying between them. The CDR3 spans 13 residues. Germline loops: CDR1 SGHRS, CDR2 YFSETQ. The CDR3 sequence: CASSLEGVGEQYF. Here the CDR3 DNA reads TGCGCCAGCAGCTTGGAGGGGGTAGGCGAGCAGTACTTC.

The chain carries TRBV9 and TRBJ2-1; no reliable D call. The CDR3 covers 13 residues. Between the trimmed V and J ends, which lost 0 bases and 6 bases, there was a span of 7 bases. The germline gives CDR1 SGDLS, CDR2 YYNGEE. In DNA, the CDR3 is TGTGCCAGCAGCGTAGCACAGTTCAATGAGCAGTTCTTC. This gives the protein CASSVAQFNEQFF.

V and J are TRBV5-1 and TRBJ1-4; tentatively, D is TRBD1 (6 bases). Germline CDR1 and CDR2: SGHRS and YFSETQ. V was pared by 5 bases and J by 3 bases, with 17 bases between. The CDR3 runs 16 residues. CDR3 loop: CASRAGAGVANEKLFF. CDR3 nucleotide sequence: TGCGCCAGCAGAGCTGGAGCAGGGGTAGCTAATGAAAAACTGTTTTTT.

V usage is TRBV7-2 and J usage is TRBJ1-1; possible D gene TRBD1, 5 bases. Germline values: CDR1 SGHTA, CDR2 FQGNSA. The length of the CDR3 is 14 residues. Trimming stripped 5 bases from V and 0 bases from J, with 10 bases between. This chain's CDR3 is CASSPGPLNTEAFF. Written as DNA, the CDR3 is TGTGCCAGCAGCCCAGGGCCCCTGAACACTGAAGCTTTCTTT.